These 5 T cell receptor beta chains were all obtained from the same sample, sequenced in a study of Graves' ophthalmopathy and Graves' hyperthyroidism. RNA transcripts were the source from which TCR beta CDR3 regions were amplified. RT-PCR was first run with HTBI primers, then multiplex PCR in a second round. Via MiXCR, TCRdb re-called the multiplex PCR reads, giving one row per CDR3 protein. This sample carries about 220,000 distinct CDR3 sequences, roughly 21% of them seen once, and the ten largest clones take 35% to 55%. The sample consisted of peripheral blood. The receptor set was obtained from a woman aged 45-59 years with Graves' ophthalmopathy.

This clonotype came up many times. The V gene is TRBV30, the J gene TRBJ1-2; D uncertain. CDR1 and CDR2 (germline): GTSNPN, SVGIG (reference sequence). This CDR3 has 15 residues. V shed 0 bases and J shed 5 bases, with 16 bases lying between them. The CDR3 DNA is TGTGCCTGGAGTGTACGTCGGCAACGAAGGTATGGCTACACCTTC. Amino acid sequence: CAWSVRRQRRYGYTF.

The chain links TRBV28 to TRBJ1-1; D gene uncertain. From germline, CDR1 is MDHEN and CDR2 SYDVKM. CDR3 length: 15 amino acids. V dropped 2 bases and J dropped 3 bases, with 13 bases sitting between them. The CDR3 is CASSLDEGSDTEAFF. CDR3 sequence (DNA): TGTGCCAGCAGTTTAGATGAGGGCTCGGACACTGAAGCTTTCTTT.

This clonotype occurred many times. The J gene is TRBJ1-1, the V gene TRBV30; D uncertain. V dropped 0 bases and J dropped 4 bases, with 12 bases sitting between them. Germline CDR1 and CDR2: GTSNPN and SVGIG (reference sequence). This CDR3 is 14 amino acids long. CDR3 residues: CAWSVSSWGTEAFF. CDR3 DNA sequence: TGTGCCTGGAGTGTAAGTAGTTGGGGCACTGAAGCTTTCTTT.

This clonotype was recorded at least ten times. In nucleotides, the CDR3 is TGTGCCAGCAGTTTAGTGCGGACAGGGGGACATCAGCCCCAGCATTTT. Translated, it gives CASSLVRTGGHQPQHF. The chain has TRBV12-3 or TRBV12-4 and TRBJ1-5, with 10 bases lining up with TRBD1. The CDR3 is made up of 16 amino acids. J was trimmed by 5 bases and V by 1 base; bases with no gene match: 5.

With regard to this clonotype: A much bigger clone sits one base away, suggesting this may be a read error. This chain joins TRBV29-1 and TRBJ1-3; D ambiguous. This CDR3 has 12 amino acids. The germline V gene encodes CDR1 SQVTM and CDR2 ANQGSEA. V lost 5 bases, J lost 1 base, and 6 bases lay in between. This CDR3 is CSVTESGNTIYF. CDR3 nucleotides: TGCAGCGTTACGGAGTCTGGAAACACCATATATTTT.